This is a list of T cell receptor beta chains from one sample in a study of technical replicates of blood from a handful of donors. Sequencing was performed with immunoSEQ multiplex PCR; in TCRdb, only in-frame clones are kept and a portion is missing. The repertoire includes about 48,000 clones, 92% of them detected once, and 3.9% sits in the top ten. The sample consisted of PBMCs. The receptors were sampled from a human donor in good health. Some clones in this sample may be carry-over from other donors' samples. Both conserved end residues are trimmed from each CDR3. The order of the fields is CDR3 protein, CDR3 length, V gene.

AWSVGTVYEQY,11,TRBV30
ASSRTGNSNQPQH,13,TRBV5-1
ASRRDRDIGEQY,12,TRBV27
ASLGGGGDEQY,11,TRBV12-5
ASSFSGGTHNEQF,13,TRBV5-1
ASSLVSGGTGFNYGYT,16,TRBV7-8
ASSQQNSYEQY,11,TRBV5-1
ASSDLSSGGTDTQY,14,TRBV2
ASSYLTSGNNEQF,13,TRBV6-5
SVTIGGAEAF,10,TRBV29-1
ASRDRDRATPLH,12,TRBV6-1
AISTRQGGNQPQH,13,TRBV10-3
AWSAQGYEQY,10,TRBV30
AGSGGSATQY,10,TRBV30
ASSGGGLSEQY,11,TRBV2
ASSSGLAAYEQY,12,TRBV5-4
ASSSSGEETQY,11,TRBV7-9
ASSPGGVGINTEAF,14,TRBV18
ASSYTGSSFGYT,12,TRBV27
ASSAGQGGTEAF,12,TRBV6-4